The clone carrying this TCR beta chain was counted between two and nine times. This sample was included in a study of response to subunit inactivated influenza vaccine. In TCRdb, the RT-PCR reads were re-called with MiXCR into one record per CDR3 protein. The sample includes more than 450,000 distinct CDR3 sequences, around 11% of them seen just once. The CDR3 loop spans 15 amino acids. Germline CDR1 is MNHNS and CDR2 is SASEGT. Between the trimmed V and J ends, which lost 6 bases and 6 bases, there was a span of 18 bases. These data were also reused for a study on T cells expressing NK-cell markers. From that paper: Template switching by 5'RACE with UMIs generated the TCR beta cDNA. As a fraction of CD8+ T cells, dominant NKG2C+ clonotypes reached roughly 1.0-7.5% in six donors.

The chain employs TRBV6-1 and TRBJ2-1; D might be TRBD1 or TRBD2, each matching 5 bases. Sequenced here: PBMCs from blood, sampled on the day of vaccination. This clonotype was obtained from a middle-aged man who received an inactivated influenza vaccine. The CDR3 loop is CASSPEGLRVNEQFF. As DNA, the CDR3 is TGTGCCAGCAGCCCCGAGGGTCTCAGGGTCAATGAGCAGTTCTTC.